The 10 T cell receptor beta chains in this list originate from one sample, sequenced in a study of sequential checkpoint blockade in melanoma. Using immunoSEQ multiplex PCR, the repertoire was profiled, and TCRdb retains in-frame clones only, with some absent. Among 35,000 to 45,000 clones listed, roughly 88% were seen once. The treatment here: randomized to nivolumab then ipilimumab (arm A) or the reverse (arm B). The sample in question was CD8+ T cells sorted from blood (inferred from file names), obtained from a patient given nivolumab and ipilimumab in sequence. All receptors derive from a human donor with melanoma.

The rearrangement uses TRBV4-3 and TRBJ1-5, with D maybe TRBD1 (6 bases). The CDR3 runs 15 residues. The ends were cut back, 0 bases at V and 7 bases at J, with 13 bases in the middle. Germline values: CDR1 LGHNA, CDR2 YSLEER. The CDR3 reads CASSQDSRGAQPQHF. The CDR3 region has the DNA TGCGCCAGCAGCCAAGATTCTCGGGGGGCCCAGCCCCAGCATTTT.

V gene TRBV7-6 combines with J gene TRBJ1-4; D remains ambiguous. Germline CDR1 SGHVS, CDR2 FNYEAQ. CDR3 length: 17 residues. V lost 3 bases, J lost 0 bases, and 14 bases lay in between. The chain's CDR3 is CASSFSTTKTTNEKLFF. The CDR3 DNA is TGTGCCAGCAGCTTTTCAACGACTAAAACAACTAATGAAAAACTGTTTTTT.

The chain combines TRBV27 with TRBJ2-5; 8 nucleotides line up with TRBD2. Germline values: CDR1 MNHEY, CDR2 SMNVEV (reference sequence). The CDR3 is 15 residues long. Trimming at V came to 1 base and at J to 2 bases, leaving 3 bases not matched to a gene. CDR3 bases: TGTGCCAGCAGTTTATTTGCGGGAGGACAAGAGACCCAGTACTTC. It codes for CASSLFAGGQETQYF.

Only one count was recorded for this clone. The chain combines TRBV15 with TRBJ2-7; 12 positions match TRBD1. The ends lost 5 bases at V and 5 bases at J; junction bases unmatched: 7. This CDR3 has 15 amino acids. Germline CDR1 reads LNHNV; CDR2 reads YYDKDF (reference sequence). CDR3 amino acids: CATSSRGQGANEQYF. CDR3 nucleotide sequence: TGTGCCACCAGCTCCCGGGGACAGGGGGCGAACGAGCAGTACTTC.

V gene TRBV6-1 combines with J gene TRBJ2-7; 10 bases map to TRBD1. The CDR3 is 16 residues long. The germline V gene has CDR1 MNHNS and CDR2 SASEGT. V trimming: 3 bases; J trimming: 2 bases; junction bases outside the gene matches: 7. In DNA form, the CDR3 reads TGTGCCAGCAGTGAGTCGGGACAGGGGTTCCCCTACGAGCAGTACTTC. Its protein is CASSESGQGFPYEQYF.

CDR3 nucleotide sequence: TGTGCCTGGAGTGTACTAGAGCGCGGGGGCTACAATGAGCAGTTCTTC. Translated, it gives CAWSVLERGGYNEQFF. The chain combines TRBV30 with TRBJ2-1, with 7 bases aligning to TRBD2. Germline trimming cut 0 bases from V and 3 bases from J; bases unmatched to any gene: 8. The CDR3 spans 16 residues. Germline V CDR1 and CDR2: GTSNPN, SVGIG (reference sequence).

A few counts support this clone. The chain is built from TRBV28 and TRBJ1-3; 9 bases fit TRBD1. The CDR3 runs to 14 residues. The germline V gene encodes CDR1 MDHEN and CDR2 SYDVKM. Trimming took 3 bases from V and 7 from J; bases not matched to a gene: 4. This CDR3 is CASSLGQGRNTIYF. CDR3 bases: TGTGCCAGCAGTTTGGGACAGGGTCGGAACACCATATATTTT. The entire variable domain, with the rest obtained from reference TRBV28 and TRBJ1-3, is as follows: DVKVTQSSRYLVKRTGEKVFLECVQDMDHENMFWYRQDPGLGLRLIYFSYDVKMKEKGDIPEGYSVSREKKERFSLILESASTNQTSMYLCASSLGQGRNTIYFGEGSWLTVV.

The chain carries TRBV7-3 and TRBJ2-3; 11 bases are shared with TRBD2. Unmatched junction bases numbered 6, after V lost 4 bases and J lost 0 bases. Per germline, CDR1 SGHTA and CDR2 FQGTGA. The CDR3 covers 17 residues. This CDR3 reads CASSSRTSGRSTDTQYF. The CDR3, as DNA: TGTGCCAGCAGCTCCCGGACTAGCGGGCGGAGCACAGATACGCAGTATTTT.

CDR3 in amino acids: CASSLSSAPGNEQFF. The CDR3, as DNA: TGTGCCAGCAGTTTATCAAGTGCCCCAGGCAATGAGCAGTTCTTC. This chain uses TRBV27 with TRBJ2-1; no reliable D call. Germline lookup yields CDR1 MNHEY and CDR2 SMNVEV (reference sequence). The CDR3 extends over 15 amino acids. The V gene lost 0 bases and the J gene lost 6 bases, with 12 bases spanning the gap.

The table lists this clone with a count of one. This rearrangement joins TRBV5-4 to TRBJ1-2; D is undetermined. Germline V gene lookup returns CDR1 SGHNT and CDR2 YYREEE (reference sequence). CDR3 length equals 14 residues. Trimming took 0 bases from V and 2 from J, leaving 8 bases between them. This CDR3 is CASSLETLNYGYTF. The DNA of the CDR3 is TGTGCCAGCAGCTTGGAGACACTGAACTATGGCTACACCTTC. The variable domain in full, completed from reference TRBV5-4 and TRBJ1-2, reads ETGVTQSPTHLIKTRGQQVTLRCSSQSGHNTVSWYQQALGQGPQFIFQYYREEENGRGNFPPRFSGLQFPNYSSELNVNALELDDSALYLCASSLETLNYGYTFGSGTRLTVV.